This TCR beta chain was found in a study of blood T cell repertoires in COVID-19. This clone has a handful of counts. CDR1 and CDR2 from the germline V gene are SGHTA and FQGNSA. The CDR3 has 16 amino acids. Trimming shortened V by 1 base and J by 4 bases, and 16 bases separated the two germline ends. In the original workflow: Researchers report that nucleated cell counts were estimated from reference gene primer amplification. Assay: immunoSEQ multiplex PCR; the TCRdb copy retains only in-frame clones and omits some. V and J calls plus clone size are reproduced from that table; the DNA served to infer D and trimming. The data hold some 200,000 clones, with 80% observed a single time.

This chain uses TRBV7-2 with TRBJ1-2, with D possibly TRBD1 on 6 matching bases. This TCR was recovered from a woman between 70 and 85 years old with acute or convalescent COVID-19. The sequenced sample consisted of peripheral blood. The CDR3 DNA reads as TGTGCCAGCAGCTTAGAAAGTGGCAGGGGCATCTATGGCTACACCTTC. Translation: CASSLESGRGIYGYTF. The full variable domain, in which reference TRBV7-2 and TRBJ1-2 provide the parts outside the CDR3, is GAGVSQSPSNKVTEKGKDVELRCDPISGHTALYWYRQSLGQGLEFLIYFQGNSAPDKSGLPSDRFSAERTGGSVSTLTIQRTQQEDSAVYLCASSLESGRGIYGYTFGSGTRLTVV.